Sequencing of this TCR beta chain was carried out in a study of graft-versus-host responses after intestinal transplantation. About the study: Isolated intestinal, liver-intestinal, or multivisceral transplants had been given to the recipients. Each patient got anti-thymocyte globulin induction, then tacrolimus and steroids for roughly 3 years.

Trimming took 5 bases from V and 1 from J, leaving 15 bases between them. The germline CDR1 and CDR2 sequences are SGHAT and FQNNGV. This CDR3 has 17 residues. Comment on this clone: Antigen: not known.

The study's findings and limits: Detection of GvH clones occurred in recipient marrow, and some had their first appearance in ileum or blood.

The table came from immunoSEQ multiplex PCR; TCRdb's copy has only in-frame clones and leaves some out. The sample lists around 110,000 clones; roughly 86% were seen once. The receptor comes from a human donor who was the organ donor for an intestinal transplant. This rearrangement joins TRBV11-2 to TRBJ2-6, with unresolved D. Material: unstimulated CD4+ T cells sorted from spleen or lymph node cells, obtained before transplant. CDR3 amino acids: CASSDVTHVSGANVLTF. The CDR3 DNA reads TGTGCCAGCAGCGACGTGACACACGTATCTGGGGCCAACGTCCTGACTTTC. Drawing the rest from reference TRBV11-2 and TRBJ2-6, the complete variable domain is EAGVAQSPRYKIIEKRQSVAFWCNPISGHATLYWYQQILGQGPKLLIQFQNNGVVDDSQLPKDRFSAERLKGVDSTLKIQPAKLEDSAVYLCASSDVTHVSGANVLTFGAGSRLTVL.